A single sample is the source of the 20 T cell receptor beta chains below, sequenced in a study of blood T cell repertoires in COVID-19. The data were produced by immunoSEQ multiplex PCR, yet TCRdb's version contains in-frame clones alone and is incomplete. The sample contains roughly 190,000 clones, about 81% of which appear only once. The sequencing sample was made of peripheral blood. The source is a man under 40 with active or convalescent COVID-19.

CDR3 region: CASSLSGPSTGYGYTF. DNA of the CDR3: TGTGCCAGCAGTTTATCCGGACCCTCAACAGGCTATGGCTACACCTTC. This sequence joins TRBV27 and TRBJ1-2; a weak D match, TRBD1 (5 bases). V gave up 0 bases and J gave up 4 bases, with 15 bases separating them. Germline loops: CDR1 MNHEY, CDR2 SMNVEV (reference sequence). This CDR3 is 16 amino acids long.

The rearrangement links TRBV19 to TRBJ1-1; perhaps TRBD1 as D (5 bases). The CDR3 totals 14 residues. Germline CDR1 reads LNHDA; CDR2 reads SQIVND (reference sequence). V lost 6 bases to trimming and J lost 1 base, with 12 bases between them. The CDR3 here is CASSGRGRNTEAFF. In nucleotides, the CDR3 is TGTGCCAGTAGCGGGCGGGGCAGGAACACTGAAGCTTTCTTT. The variable domain in full, completed from reference TRBV19 and TRBJ1-1, reads DGGITQSPKYLFRKEGQNVTLSCEQNLNHDAMYWYRQDPGQGLRLIYYSQIVNDFQKGDIAEGYSVSREKKESFPLTVTSAQKNPTAFYLCASSGRGRNTEAFFGQGTRLTVV.

This sequence joins TRBV19 and TRBJ1-1, with D possibly being TRBD1 (5 bases). V lost 7 bases to trimming and J lost 1 base, with 19 bases between them. The CDR3 spans 16 residues. CDR1 LNHDA and CDR2 SQIVND come from the germline V gene (reference sequence). In nucleotides, the CDR3 is TGTGCCAGTAACCCCCGAGCGTGGGGCCGGAACACTGAAGCTTTCTTT. Its protein is CASNPRAWGRNTEAFF.

The chain employs TRBV10-1 and TRBJ2-1, with D perhaps matching TRBD1 (6 bases). This CDR3 comprises 16 residues. Germline V lookup: CDR1 WNHNN, CDR2 SYGVQD (reference sequence). V lost 7 bases, J lost 0 bases, and 16 bases lay in between. CDR3 protein: CASTARPGVSYNEQFF. The CDR3, as DNA: TGCGCCAGCACTGCTCGCCCAGGGGTCTCCTACAATGAGCAGTTCTTC.

The chain is built from TRBV28 and TRBJ2-5, with 15 bases fitting TRBD2. The trim removed 1 base at V and 5 bases at J, leaving 2 bases unmatched. Germline CDR1 reads MDHEN; CDR2 reads SYDVKM. The CDR3 runs 16 residues. CDR3 in amino acids: CASSLSGTSGRETQYF. CDR3 DNA: TGTGCCAGCAGTTTATCGGGGACTAGCGGGAGGGAGACCCAGTACTTC.

The chain carries TRBV28 and TRBJ2-7; a possible D gene is TRBD1 (6 bases). V lost 7 bases and J 5 bases, leaving 15 bases between the germline ends. The CDR3 has 13 residues. Germline CDR1 and CDR2: MDHEN and SYDVKM. CDR3 residues: CASIGPTGNEQYV. The DNA of the CDR3 is TGTGCCAGCATCGGGCCGACAGGCAACGAGCAGTACGTC.

The CDR3 nucleotides read TGTGCCAGCAGCTTGGAGGCCGGGACACTAAACTATGGCTACACCTTC. Translated: CASSLEAGTLNYGYTF. The chain employs TRBV5-8 and TRBJ1-2; D is perhaps TRBD1 (6 bases). The length of the CDR3 is 16 residues. Per the germline V gene, CDR1 is SGHTS and CDR2 is YDEGEE. With 0 bases removed from V and 2 bases from J, the gap between germline ends came to 14 bases.

The chain uses TRBV7-8 and TRBJ2-7; D is possibly TRBD2 (6 bases). Germline lookup yields CDR1 SGHVS and CDR2 FQNEAQ. With 1 base removed from V and 3 bases from J, the gap between germline ends came to 13 bases. This CDR3 has 15 residues. CDR3 DNA: TGTGCCAGCAGCTTAGGGCAGGGAGGTTACTACGAGCAGTACGTC. It yields the protein CASSLGQGGYYEQYV.

The genes are TRBV18 and TRBJ2-7; perhaps TRBD2 as D (6 bases). The CDR3 length is 15 residues. The germline V gene encodes CDR1 KGHSH and CDR2 LQKENI. V dropped 4 bases and J dropped 3 bases, with 16 bases sitting between them. The CDR3: CASSLGLQTGYEQYV. The CDR3 coding sequence is TGTGCCAGCTCACTGGGACTCCAGACGGGCTACGAGCAGTACGTC.

The gene calls are TRBV5-1 and TRBJ1-1; D gene uncertain. Germline CDR1 is SGHRS and CDR2 is YFSETQ. V was clipped by 0 bases and J by 0 bases, with 6 bases between them. This CDR3 has 14 amino acids. The DNA for the CDR3 is TGCGCCAGCAGCTTGGGTACATTGAACACTGAAGCTTTCTTT. Amino acids: CASSLGTLNTEAFF.

The chain has TRBV6-5 and TRBJ1-1, with D perhaps TRBD1 (6 bases). V was cut by 6 bases and J by 3 bases, with 11 bases left in between. The CDR3 extends over 13 amino acids. Germline lookup yields CDR1 MNHEY and CDR2 SVGAGI. This CDR3 is CASRGGVYTEAFF. The CDR3 nucleotides are TGTGCCAGCAGAGGGGGGGTATACACTGAAGCTTTCTTT.

The V gene is TRBV12-3 or TRBV12-4, the J gene TRBJ1-1; TRBD1 matches 7 bases. The CDR3 contains 13 residues. V trimming: 5 bases; J trimming: 10 bases; junction bases outside the gene matches: 10. The CDR3 nucleotides are TGTGCCAGCAGTCCGAGACAGGGTCGGTTAGCTTTCTTT. It encodes CASSPRQGRLAFF.

The chain combines TRBV5-6 with TRBJ1-2; the match to TRBD1 covers 7 bases. This CDR3 region has 13 residues. Germline CDR1 reads SGHDT; CDR2 reads YYEEEE. V gave up 3 bases and J gave up 2 bases; unmatched junction bases: 1. The CDR3 loop reads CASSSGQNYGYTF. For the CDR3, the DNA is TGTGCCAGCAGCTCGGGACAGAACTATGGCTACACCTTC.

This clone showed up just once. V and J are TRBV14 and TRBJ1-2, with 7 bases that match TRBD1. The CDR3 totals 13 residues. The trim removed 6 bases at V and 4 bases at J, leaving 5 bases unmatched. The germline gives CDR1 SGHDN, CDR2 FVKESK. CDR3 loop: CASRTGPFYGYTF. The CDR3 DNA follows: TGTGCCAGCAGGACAGGGCCATTCTATGGCTACACCTTC. The complete variable domain, with remaining parts taken from reference TRBV14 and TRBJ1-2, reads EAGVTQFPSHSVIEKGQTVTLRCDPISGHDNLYWYRRVMGKEIKFLLHFVKESKQDESGMPNNRFLAERTGGTYSTLKVQPAELEDSGVYFCASRTGPFYGYTFGSGTRLTVV.

The chain combines TRBV27 with TRBJ1-2, with a weak D call TRBD1 (5 bases). Germline V gene sequence: CDR1 MNHEY, CDR2 SMNVEV (reference sequence). The CDR3 is 15 residues long. Trimming took off 6 bases at V and 4 bases at J, with 18 bases between the two ends. CDR3 amino acids: CASRAYWGEVYGYTF. The CDR3 DNA reads TGTGCCAGCAGAGCCTATTGGGGGGAGGTCTATGGCTACACCTTC.

The chain carries TRBV6-5 and TRBJ1-3; no clear D. V lost 9 bases and J 1 base, leaving 16 bases between the germline ends. The germline gives CDR1 MNHEY, CDR2 SVGAGI. The CDR3 sequence is 15 residues long. Here the CDR3 reads CASAPGLTSGNTIYF. The CDR3 bases are TGTGCCAGTGCTCCGGGTCTAACTTCTGGAAACACCATATATTTT.

This clone has only a few counts. This chain uses TRBV30 with TRBJ1-1; D unresolved. Germline assignment: CDR1 GTSNPN and CDR2 SVGIG (reference sequence). The CDR3 length is 14 residues. The germline V and J ends were trimmed by 0 bases and 6 bases, with 14 bases remaining between them. The CDR3 loop is CAWSVTGIGPEAFF. Here the CDR3 DNA reads TGTGCCTGGAGTGTAACGGGGATAGGCCCTGAAGCTTTCTTT. Full variable domain (remainder filled in from reference TRBV30 and TRBJ1-1): SQTIHQWPATLVQPVGSPLSLECTVEGTSNPNLYWYRQAAGRGLQLLFYSVGIGQISSEVPQNLSASRPQDRQFILSSKKLLLSDSGFYLCAWSVTGIGPEAFFGQGTRLTVV.

The CDR3 loop is CASSPGLFTYNEQFF. As DNA, the CDR3 is TGTGCCAGCAGCCCGGGACTATTTACCTACAATGAGCAGTTCTTC. The chain recombines TRBV9 with TRBJ2-1; 7 nucleotides agree with TRBD2. The germline V gene encodes CDR1 SGDLS and CDR2 YYNGEE. The CDR3 extends over 15 amino acids. V gave up 4 bases and J gave up 2 bases; unmatched junction bases: 6.

The chain combines TRBV6-2 or TRBV6-3 with TRBJ1-5; D is uncertain. Trimming removed 6 bases from V and 3 bases from J, with 12 bases in between. Germline V CDR1 and CDR2: MNHEY, SVGEGT. The CDR3 sequence is 14 residues long. The CDR3 DNA reads as TGTGCCAGCAGCTCACAGTACGACAATCAGCCCCAGCATTTT. Amino acid sequence: CASSSQYDNQPQHF.

The chain has TRBV7-6 and TRBJ2-1; D unclear. This CDR3 spans 12 amino acids. Trimming took 5 bases from V and 10 from J, leaving 12 bases between them. In germline, CDR1 is SGHVS, CDR2 FNYEAQ. The DNA of the CDR3 is TGTGCCAGCAGCGCCAGCGATCTCGAGCAGTTCTTC. It yields the protein CASSASDLEQFF.